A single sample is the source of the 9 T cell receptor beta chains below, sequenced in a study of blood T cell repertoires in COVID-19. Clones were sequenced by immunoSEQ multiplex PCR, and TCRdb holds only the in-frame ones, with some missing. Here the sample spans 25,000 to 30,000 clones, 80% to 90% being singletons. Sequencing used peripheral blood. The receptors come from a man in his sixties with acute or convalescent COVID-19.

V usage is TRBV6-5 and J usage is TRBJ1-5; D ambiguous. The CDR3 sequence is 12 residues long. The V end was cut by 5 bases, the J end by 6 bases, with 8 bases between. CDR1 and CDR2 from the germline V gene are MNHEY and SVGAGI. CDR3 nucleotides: TGTGCCAGCAGTCAAAATAGTCAGCCCCAGCATTTT. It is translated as CASSQNSQPQHF.

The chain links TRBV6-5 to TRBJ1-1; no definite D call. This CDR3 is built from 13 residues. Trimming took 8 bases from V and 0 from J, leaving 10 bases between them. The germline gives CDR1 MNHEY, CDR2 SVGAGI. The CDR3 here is CASCITVNTEAFF. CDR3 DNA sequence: TGTGCCAGCTGCATCACAGTGAACACTGAAGCTTTCTTT.

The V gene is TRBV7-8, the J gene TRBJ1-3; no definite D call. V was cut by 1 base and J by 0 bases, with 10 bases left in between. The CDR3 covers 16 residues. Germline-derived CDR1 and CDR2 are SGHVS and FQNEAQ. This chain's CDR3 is CASSLGPAVSGNTIYF. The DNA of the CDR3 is TGTGCCAGCAGCTTAGGACCAGCGGTCTCTGGAAACACCATATATTTT.

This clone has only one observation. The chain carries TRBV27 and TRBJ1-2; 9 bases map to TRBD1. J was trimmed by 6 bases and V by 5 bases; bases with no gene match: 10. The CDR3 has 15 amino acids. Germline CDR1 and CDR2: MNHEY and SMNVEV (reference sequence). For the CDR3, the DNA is TGTGCCAGCAGTGCCACCCGACAGGGGGTAGATGGCTACACCTTC. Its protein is CASSATRQGVDGYTF.

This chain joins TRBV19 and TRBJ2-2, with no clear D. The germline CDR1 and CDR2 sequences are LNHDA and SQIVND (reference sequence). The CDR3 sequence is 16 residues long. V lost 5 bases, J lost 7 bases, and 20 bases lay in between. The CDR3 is CASSPHLTSINGELFF. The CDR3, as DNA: TGTGCCAGTAGTCCCCACTTAACGAGCATCAACGGGGAGCTGTTTTTT. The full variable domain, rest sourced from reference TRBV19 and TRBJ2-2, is DGGITQSPKYLFRKEGQNVTLSCEQNLNHDAMYWYRQDPGQGLRLIYYSQIVNDFQKGDIAEGYSVSREKKESFPLTVTSAQKNPTAFYLCASSPHLTSINGELFFGEGSRLTVL.

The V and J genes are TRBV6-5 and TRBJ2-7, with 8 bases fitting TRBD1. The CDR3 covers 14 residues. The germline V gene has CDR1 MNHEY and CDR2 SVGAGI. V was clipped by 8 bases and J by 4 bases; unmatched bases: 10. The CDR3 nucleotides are TGTGCCAGCGGACAGGGCATCAGCGCTTACGAGCAGTACTTC. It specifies CASGQGISAYEQYF.

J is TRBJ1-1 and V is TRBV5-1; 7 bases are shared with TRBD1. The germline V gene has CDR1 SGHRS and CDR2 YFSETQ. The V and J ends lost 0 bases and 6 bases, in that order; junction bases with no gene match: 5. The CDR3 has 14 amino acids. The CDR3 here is CASSLVGTEPEAFF. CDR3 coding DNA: TGCGCCAGCAGCTTGGTCGGGACAGAGCCTGAAGCTTTCTTT. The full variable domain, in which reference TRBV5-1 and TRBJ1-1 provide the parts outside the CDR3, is KAGVTQTPRYLIKTRGQQVTLSCSPISGHRSVSWYQQTPGQGLQFLFEYFSETQRNKGNFPGRFSGRQFSNSRSEMNVSTLELGDSALYLCASSLVGTEPEAFFGQGTRLTVV.

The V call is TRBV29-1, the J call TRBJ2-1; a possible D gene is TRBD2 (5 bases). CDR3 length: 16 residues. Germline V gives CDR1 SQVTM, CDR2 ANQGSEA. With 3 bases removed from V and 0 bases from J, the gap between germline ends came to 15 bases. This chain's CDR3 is CSVELALGSSYNEQFF. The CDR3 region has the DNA TGCAGCGTTGAGCTAGCTCTGGGAAGCTCCTACAATGAGCAGTTCTTC.

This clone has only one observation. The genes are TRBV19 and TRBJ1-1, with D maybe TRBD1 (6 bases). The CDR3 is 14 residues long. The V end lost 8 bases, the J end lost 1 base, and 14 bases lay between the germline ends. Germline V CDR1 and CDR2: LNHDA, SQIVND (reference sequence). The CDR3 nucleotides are TGTGCCAGTCGCGGGCAGGGGACGAACACTGAAGCTTTCTTT. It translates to CASRGQGTNTEAFF. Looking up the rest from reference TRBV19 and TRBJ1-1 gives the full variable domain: DGGITQSPKYLFRKEGQNVTLSCEQNLNHDAMYWYRQDPGQGLRLIYYSQIVNDFQKGDIAEGYSVSREKKESFPLTVTSAQKNPTAFYLCASRGQGTNTEAFFGQGTRLTVV.